Presented here are 25 T cell receptor beta chains from one specimen sequenced in a study of blood T cell repertoires in COVID-19. This table comes from immunoSEQ multiplex PCR, and its TCRdb copy is limited to in-frame clones, with some not included. The table lists almost 200,000 clones, roughly 90% of them singletons, with around 8.4% in the top ten. Sequencing was carried out using PBMCs or T cells enriched from blood (not recorded which). The receptors originated from a woman between 18 and 29 years old who had recovered from COVID-19.

The chain has TRBV3-1 (or the pseudogene TRBV3-2) and TRBJ1-2; D is undetermined. CDR1 and CDR2 from the germline V gene are LGHDT and YNNKEL (reference sequence). The CDR3 runs to 14 residues. Trimming shortened V by 4 bases and J by 2 bases, and 11 bases separated the two germline ends. The CDR3 spells CASSLAGANYGYTF. The CDR3 nucleotides read TGTGCCAGCAGCCTCGCAGGTGCAAACTATGGCTACACCTTC.

V is TRBV5-1 and J is TRBJ1-1; 10 bases align to TRBD1. CDR1 and CDR2 (germline): SGHRS, YFSETQ. V trimming: 4 bases; J trimming: 1 base; junction bases outside the gene matches: 7. The CDR3 has 16 amino acids. The CDR3 region is CASSQGRDRGNTEAFF. CDR3 DNA: TGCGCCAGCAGCCAGGGCCGGGACAGGGGGAACACTGAAGCTTTCTTT.

The genes are TRBV5-1 and TRBJ1-4, with unresolved D. The V end lost 5 bases, the J end lost 0 bases, and 8 bases lay between the germline ends. CDR3 size: 14 residues. Germline loops: CDR1 SGHRS, CDR2 YFSETQ. The CDR3 loop is CASRPDTTNEKLFF. In nucleotides, the CDR3 is TGCGCCAGCAGGCCTGACACAACTAATGAAAAACTGTTTTTT.

The chain carries TRBV5-4 and TRBJ1-6; D might be TRBD1 (5 bases). CDR3 length: 15 amino acids. Trimming stripped 0 bases from V and 10 bases from J, with 14 bases between. Germline assignment: CDR1 SGHNT and CDR2 YYREEE (reference sequence). This CDR3 reads CASSLGLGGESPLHF. CDR3 nucleotides: TGTGCCAGCAGCTTGGGCCTGGGGGGAGAGTCACCCCTCCACTTT.

The rearrangement uses TRBV11-2 and TRBJ2-7; 8 positions agree with TRBD2. V shed 5 bases, J shed 6 bases, and the junction held 12 bases outside the gene matches. The CDR3 spans 15 residues. Germline CDR1 reads SGHAT; CDR2 reads FQNNGV. CDR3 loop: CASSRGGTLWSEQYF. The CDR3 DNA reads TGTGCCAGCAGCCGGGGGGGGACGTTATGGTCCGAGCAGTACTTC.

This clone is a singleton in its sample. The chain combines TRBV7-9 with TRBJ2-5; 8 positions agree with TRBD1. The CDR3 extends over 15 amino acids. V was clipped by 1 base and J by 3 bases; unmatched bases: 4. Looked up from germline, CDR1 is SEHNR and CDR2 is FQNEAQ (reference sequence). The CDR3 sequence is CASSLGTGKKETQYF. The CDR3 region has the DNA TGTGCCAGCAGCTTAGGGACAGGGAAGAAAGAGACCCAGTACTTC.

The J gene is TRBJ1-2, the V gene TRBV29-1; D is ambiguous. V lost 3 bases to trimming and J lost 4 bases, with 9 bases between them. Germline values: CDR1 SQVTM, CDR2 ANQGSEA. This CDR3 is 12 amino acids long. CDR3 nucleotide sequence: TGCAGCGTTGACGGTCTTCCCTATGGCTACACCTTC. Translating gives CSVDGLPYGYTF.

The V call is TRBV20-1, the J call TRBJ1-1; D not certain. V was pared by 7 bases and J by 3 bases, with 6 bases between. Germline V gives CDR1 DFQATT, CDR2 SNEGSKA (reference sequence). The CDR3 totals 10 residues. CDR3: CSVVDTEAFF. Written as DNA, the CDR3 is TGCAGTGTCGTAGACACTGAAGCTTTCTTT.

This clone was seen a single time. The J gene is TRBJ1-4, the V gene TRBV27, with unresolved D. This CDR3 region has 16 residues. Per the germline V gene, CDR1 is MNHEY and CDR2 is SMNVEV (reference sequence). The V gene lost 5 bases and the J gene lost 4 bases, with 17 bases spanning the gap. The CDR3 DNA follows: TGTGCCAGCAGTAATCGGACGGAGGGTTATAATGAAAAACTGTTTTTT. It yields the protein CASSNRTEGYNEKLFF.

The V call is TRBV5-5, the J call TRBJ1-1; possible D gene TRBD1, 6 bases. This CDR3 has 18 amino acids. The germline gives CDR1 SGHKS, CDR2 YYEKEE (reference sequence). V was cut by 0 bases and J by 5 bases, with 23 bases left in between. This chain's CDR3 is CASSLASLGGAGRTEAFF. For the CDR3, the DNA is TGTGCCAGCAGCTTGGCGTCGTTGGGGGGGGCCGGTAGGACTGAAGCTTTCTTT. Combining the CDR3 with reference TRBV5-5 and TRBJ1-1 gives the whole variable domain DAGVTQSPTHLIKTRGQQVTLRCSPISGHKSVSWYQQVLGQGPQFIFQYYEKEERGRGNFPDRFSARQFPNYSSELNVNALLLGDSALYLCASSLASLGGAGRTEAFFGQGTRLTVV.

The rearrangement joins TRBV15 to TRBJ2-1; 7 positions match TRBD1. CDR3 length equals 14 residues. Trimming removed 11 bases from V and 4 bases from J; junction bases left unmatched: 11. Germline CDR1 reads LNHNV; CDR2 reads YYDKDF (reference sequence). In nucleotides, the CDR3 is TGTGCCCTCAGTCGGGACAGAGAGTACAATGAGCAGTTCTTC. Translated: CALSRDREYNEQFF.

The J gene is TRBJ1-4, the V gene TRBV28; TRBD1 is a possible D gene (5 bases). Germline lookup yields CDR1 MDHEN and CDR2 SYDVKM. Trimming stripped 0 bases from V and 0 bases from J, with 11 bases between. This CDR3 is built from 17 residues. The CDR3 sequence: CASSLWGQKATNEKLFF. The CDR3, as DNA: TGTGCCAGCAGTTTATGGGGGCAGAAGGCAACTAATGAAAAACTGTTTTTT.

The chain recombines TRBV18 with TRBJ1-1; no clear D gene. Germline CDR1 KGHSH, CDR2 LQKENI. The CDR3 consists of 15 residues. Trimming took 3 bases from V and 4 from J, leaving 15 bases between them. The CDR3 loop is CASSPGFSRGTEAFF. The CDR3 DNA sequence: TGTGCCAGCTCACCTGGATTTAGTCGGGGCACTGAAGCTTTCTTT.

This chain connects TRBV6-5 to TRBJ2-7; possible D gene TRBD2, 5 bases. The V gene's germline CDR1 is MNHEY and CDR2 SVGAGI. V lost 10 bases, J lost 2 bases, and 18 bases lay in between. The CDR3 is 14 amino acids. The CDR3 reads CATLLEVPPYEQYF. The CDR3 DNA follows: TGTGCCACGCTTCTGGAGGTCCCCCCCTACGAGCAGTACTTC.

This clone was counted only a few times. The CDR3 sequence: CASSQDLRQGGHEQYF. For the CDR3, the DNA is TGTGCCAGCAGCCAAGATCTGCGACAGGGGGGACACGAGCAGTACTTC. V gene TRBV14 combines with J gene TRBJ2-7; TRBD1 matches 9 bases. Trimming cost V 0 bases and J 5 bases; bases outside gene matches: 8. This CDR3 spans 16 amino acids. CDR1 SGHDN and CDR2 FVKESK come from the germline V gene.

This sequence joins TRBV6-4 and TRBJ1-6; the match to TRBD1 covers 9 bases. Germline-derived CDR1 and CDR2 are MRHNA and SNTAGT. There are 15 residues in the CDR3. The junction had 8 bases not matched to a gene; V was cut back by 4 bases and J by 10 bases. CDR3 in amino acids: CASSVLQGAGSPLHF. The CDR3 nucleotides are TGTGCCAGCAGTGTCCTACAGGGGGCCGGCTCACCCCTCCACTTT.

The V gene is TRBV6-1, the J gene TRBJ2-5; D perhaps matches TRBD1 (6 bases). CDR1 is MNHNS, CDR2 SASEGT, per germline. V was shortened by 3 bases and J by 4 bases, with 21 bases between the two germline ends. The CDR3 contains 17 residues. Here the CDR3 DNA reads TGTGCCAGCAGTGACCGGGACACGTCCCGGTTGCTAGAGACCCAGTACTTC. Protein: CASSDRDTSRLLETQYF.

V usage is TRBV7-9 and J usage is TRBJ2-2; possible D gene TRBD2, 6 bases. The CDR3 is 16 amino acids. V lost 5 bases and J lost 1, with 14 bases in between. Germline-derived CDR1 and CDR2 are SEHNR and FQNEAQ (reference sequence). The CDR3 reads CASSHKRGGNTGELFF. The CDR3 DNA is TGTGCCAGCAGCCATAAACGGGGAGGGAACACCGGGGAGCTGTTTTTT.

The CDR3 loop reads CSVDGPGKTDTQYF. The DNA for the CDR3 is TGCAGCGTTGATGGACCGGGGAAGACAGATACGCAGTATTTT. The chain couples TRBV29-1 to TRBJ2-3, with D perhaps TRBD2 (5 bases). The V end lost 3 bases, the J end lost 3 bases, and 13 bases lay between the germline ends. The CDR3 length is 14 residues. Germline V gene lookup returns CDR1 SQVTM and CDR2 ANQGSEA.

The chain is built from TRBV7-9 and TRBJ2-2; maybe TRBD2 (5 bases). CDR3 length equals 11 residues. Germline V gene lookup returns CDR1 SEHNR and CDR2 FQNEAQ (reference sequence). The germline V and J ends were trimmed by 7 bases and 11 bases, with 11 bases remaining between them. CDR3 coding DNA: TGTGCCAGCAACCAGGAGGCAGAGCTGTTTTTT. Protein: CASNQEAELFF. Filled out from reference TRBV7-9 and TRBJ2-2, the complete variable domain reads DTGVSQNPRHKITKRGQNVTFRCDPISEHNRLYWYRQTLGQGPEFLTYFQNEAQLEKSRLLSDRFSAERPKGSFSTLEIQRTEQGDSAMYLCASNQEAELFFGEGSRLTVL.

The DNA for the CDR3 is TGTGCCACCAGTGATTCACAGGGGTTTGGAGAGACCCAGTACTTC. Translated, it gives CATSDSQGFGETQYF. The chain uses TRBV24-1 and TRBJ2-5, with 7 bases aligning to TRBD1. Germline CDR1 is KGHDR and CDR2 is SFDVKD. The CDR3 has 15 residues. Trimming at V came to 2 bases and at J to 4 bases, leaving 6 bases not matched to a gene.

The V gene is TRBV7-8, the J gene TRBJ2-1; 9 bases align to TRBD2. CDR1 is SGHVS and CDR2 is FQNEAQ in the germline V gene. V lost 1 base to trimming and J lost 5 bases; unmatched junction nucleotides: 3. CDR3 length: 15 amino acids. CDR3 sequence (DNA): TGTGCCAGCAGCTTAGGGGCTAGCGGGGACAATGAGCAGTTCTTC. It yields the protein CASSLGASGDNEQFF.

The gene calls are TRBV30 and TRBJ1-4; 9 bases are a match to TRBD1. V was pared by 0 bases and J by 5 bases, with 4 bases of the junction left unmatched. Germline loops: CDR1 GTSNPN, CDR2 SVGIG (reference sequence). This CDR3 spans 15 amino acids. This CDR3 is CAWSVLGTGNEKLFF. Here the CDR3 DNA reads TGTGCCTGGAGTGTACTTGGGACAGGGAATGAAAAACTGTTTTTT.

J is TRBJ1-6 and V is TRBV5-6; D is perhaps TRBD1 (6 bases). From germline, CDR1 is SGHDT and CDR2 YYEEEE. Trimming took off 1 base at V and 9 bases at J, with 17 bases between the two ends. The CDR3 is made up of 16 amino acids. The CDR3 DNA follows: TGTGCCAGCAGCTTGTATTGGGGTACAGGGAGTTCACCCCTCCACTTT. Residues: CASSLYWGTGSSPLHF.

This clone was seen once. This chain joins TRBV12-3 or TRBV12-4 and TRBJ1-5; D is unresolved. The CDR3 runs to 12 residues. V gave up 6 bases and J gave up 8 bases, with 11 bases separating them. CDR3 loop: CASRTSSEPQHF. CDR3 coding DNA: TGTGCCAGCAGGACTTCATCGGAGCCCCAGCATTTT.